This T cell receptor beta chain is drawn from a study of cytomegalovirus exposure and HLA in healthy donors (dated by TCRdb to 2016 to 2017). Turning to the overall study: According to an earlier analysis of 550 to 750 of the donors, about 179 million T cells yielded roughly 100 million unique TCR beta sequences and approximately 300 Gb of sequence data. An earlier analysis of several hundred of the donors applied high-throughput TCR beta sequencing to assess whether each TCR beta V gene segment acted as functional or pseudogenic. Class I and class II HLA loci were covered by the typing at four-digit resolution. To study patterns of TCR occurrence, a later analysis re-analyzed previously published TCR beta repertoires from several hundred donors and added high-resolution HLA genotyping. The T cell repertoires of several hundred subjects were profiled by immunosequencing and related to cytomegalovirus serostatus. The number of typed donors differed by locus: 629-630 for A, B, C, DRB1 and DQB1; some 500 for DQA1; over 600 for DPA1; and 400 to 480 for DPB1. The study combined high-throughput TCR immunosequencing, statistical association of individual TCRs with disease status, and machine learning to predict cytomegalovirus infection status. Every repertoire in the discovery cohort had been generated on one and the same sequencing platform. Because of strong linkage in the cohort, roughly five DR-DQ haplotypes were treated as single units for association and clustering. A later genetic analysis took genome-wide SNP genotypes for about 65% of the roughly 670 donors and used that subset as a discovery cohort. Approximately 300 gigabases of sequencing data and approximately 91 million unique TCR sequences made up an early release that covered several hundred HLA-typed donors. The aim of the study was to test whether cataloging public T cell receptors could identify signatures of past pathogen exposure. Of the 300 to 450 genotyped donors, 75% to 85% were placed in the genetic ancestry cluster associated with self-reported Caucasian donors. Rather than drawing on any new phenotypic data, the later analysis identified candidate immune exposures from TCR beta sequences and the way those sequences occurred across donors. In addition to the first cohort of 666 subjects, a separate validation cohort of approximately 110 different subjects was used. Among around 400 genotyped donors of the cohort, an average of approximately 220,000 unique TCR beta nucleotide sequences was sequenced per donor, of which about 19% were non-productive. Alongside the repertoire data, information on donor age, sex, ethnicity and CMV serostatus was compiled. The research as a whole found: Cytomegalovirus status was reported to be diagnosed by the classifier with high specificity and sensitivity in both the original and validation cohorts. A later analysis associated 16,951 TCR beta sequences with specific HLA alleles at a false discovery rate of 0.05. A later analysis found that HLA-associated TCR beta chains were more clonally expanded and had lower generation probabilities than equally common non-associated chains. In a later analysis, most CMV-associated TCR beta chains were found to appear HLA-restricted, with HLA associations seemingly driven largely by CMV exposure. The authors suggested that the approach could potentially be extended to other disease states and immunological phenotypes. Linkage disequilibrium might explain the correlated functional status among segregating V segments, but an unknown experimental factor could not be ruled out. HLA typing was unavailable for some donors at each locus, so association tests used only the typed subset. Because counts were too low, roughly 17 rarely observed V segments, including chromosome 9 orphons, were left out of the earlier analysis of roughly 600 of the donors. CMV serostatus was the only immune exposure information available for the cohort. In a later analysis, TCR association rates were found to vary across HLA loci, with the most associated TCRs seen for DRB1 alleles and the fewest for HLA-C alleles. When HLA alleles, especially DR and DQ, strongly co-occurred, attributing TCR associations to individual alleles was difficult. An association between a missense DCLRE1C variant and V-gene and J-gene trimming of TCR beta chains was found in a later genetic analysis and replicated in an independent cohort. Across donors, most TCR sequences were observed very rarely, whereas some public TCRs were present in many individuals. A later genetic analysis reported fewer N-insertions in productive TCRs among donors in an Asian-associated ancestry cluster than the approximately 670-donor mean. An earlier analysis of approximately 540 of the donors showed that most TCR beta V segments appeared in productive rearrangements either about 90% or about 30% of the time, which broadly matched IMGT annotations. A later analysis reported that several top co-occurrence clusters appeared linked to parvovirus B19, influenza, CMV and Epstein-Barr virus. The sequencing pipeline was judged likely to have produced a cluster of highly shared sequence variants as a technical artifact. The cohort was sequenced for TCR beta chains only, and without alpha or paired-chain data the features that could be detected were limited. A few of the identified cytomegalovirus-associated TCR beta chains were confirmed in vitro to be specific for cytomegalovirus antigens. A further reported finding was that TCR beta sequences accurately predicted the HLA-A and HLA-B alleles for most subjects in the first cohort. The study gave a list of about 160 TCR beta chains associated with cytomegalovirus. Some IMGT-functional V segments, including TRBV6-2 and TRBV6-3, could not be told apart with the 87-base-pair reads, so those segments were excluded. Sequencing depth was assumed to be roughly uniform across donors in the presence/absence analyses, though that assumption may not hold.

Spanning cysteine to phenylalanine, the CDR3 consists of 13 amino acids. CDR3 DNA only is kept here, 39 bases in frame from base 1. V and J are truncated by 4 bases and 7 bases respectively, leaving an intervening sequence of 11 bases. Reading the germline V gene (reference sequence) gives CDR1 LNHNV and CDR2 YYDKDF. The library was made by the immunoSEQ multiplex PCR assay. A mixture of 60 forward primers for TCR Vbeta segments and 13 reverse primers for TCR Jbeta segments was used in the multiplex PCR. The CDR3 region of rearranged TCR beta genes was amplified from genomic DNA with a multiplex PCR assay. Amplified TCR beta libraries were sequenced as 87-base-pair reads on the Illumina HiSeq System. Processing in the source paper ran as follows. A later analysis tallied roughly 80 million unique TCR beta chains across the 666 repertoires, and roughly 11 million of those chains were shared by two or more donors. To remove PCR and sequencing errors, raw reads were error-corrected and collapsed into unique sequences using a nearest-neighbor algorithm that merged closely related sequences. V, D and J gene segments were assigned by aligning CDR3 sequences to IMGT reference sequences. For a sequence to be retained, a match of at least six nucleotides was required to both a V gene segment and a J gene segment. Rearrangements were called productive when the CDR3 lacked stop codons and stayed in frame with V and J; all others were non-productive. Following IMGT convention, CDR3 was defined as the stretch from the second conserved V-encoded cysteine to the conserved J-encoded phenylalanine. In an earlier analysis of roughly 610 of the donors, sequences lacking an unambiguous match to a single V gene segment were excluded. An earlier analysis of over 450 of the donors classified V segments as functional when productive rearrangements were above 56.7% and as segregating when the standard deviation between donors was above 5%. A statistical classification framework was developed to diagnose cytomegalovirus status using the catalog of TCR beta chain sequences. V and J gene assignment, in a later analysis, came from comparing TCR nucleotide sequences with IMGT/GENE-DB human TR gene sequences. The TCRdist pipeline was used in a later analysis to assign CDR3 sequences and most-parsimonious VDJ recombination scenarios. In a later analysis, each TCR beta chain was defined by its CDR3 amino acid sequence together with its V-gene family, and reads without a unique V-gene family were excluded. As a way to deal with suspected cross-contamination and a sequencing artifact, a later analysis dropped nearly 600 nucleotide sequences that were highly shared and had low generation probability. In a later analysis, a clonal expansion index was calculated for each public chain from normalized within-repertoire ranks of inferred template counts. In a later analysis, generation probabilities were computed using a VDJ recombination model fitted to out-of-frame rearrangements, and the results were checked against IGoR. A later analysis scored TCR-TCR, TCR-HLA and TCR-CMV co-occurrence with hypergeometric tests, applying a repertoire-size bias correction to TCR pairs. To estimate false discovery rates, a later analysis permuted the HLA or CMV assignments 20 times. In a later analysis, co-occurring TCRs were grouped using DBSCAN, with TCRdist sequence similarity added in when clustering inside HLA-allele-positive subsets. For co-occurrence clustering, repertoires with fewer than 30,000 or more than 120,000 public chains were excluded, along with a handful of repertoires with anomalous nucleotide sharing. In TCRdb, the immuneACCESS table is reduced to in-frame sequences with V and J assigned. These tables do not hold every clone; where another copy was compared, an unresolved V gene accounts for under half, and the others remain unexplained. V, J and clone size reflect that table, while D and trimming were determined from the DNA. Here the sample has roughly 200,000 clones; roughly 80% occur a single time. 2.5% to 3% of the sample is in the top ten clones.

Remarks on this clone: Which antigen it targets is not known. No much larger clone exists at a distance of one base, and base qualities are not known.

The cohort consisted of 666 healthy bone marrow donors. At the time of sampling, all cohort members were nominally healthy, though unrecorded immune exposures were likely present. The donor tested CMV seronegative and was one of the 352 seronegative cohort members. A peripheral blood sample was provided by each donor, and peripheral blood mononuclear cells were used for TCR beta sequencing. Genomic DNA was extracted from the blood cell samples with the Qiagen DNeasy Blood Extraction Kit. The sequence links TRBV15 to TRBJ1-3; perhaps TRBD1 is the D gene, with 6 bases matching. Sequenced input: PBMCs. This sequence originates from a man aged 25 to 45 in good health and CMV-seronegative. In nucleotides, the sequence is TGTGCCACCAGCATACAGGGCGCGAACACCATATATTTT. Translation gives CATSIQGANTIYF.